The T cell receptor (beta chain) under discussion was sequenced for a study of PD-1 and CTLA-4 blockade in melanoma. Here immunoSEQ multiplex PCR was the method, and the copy in TCRdb shows in-frame clones only, minus some. The sample lists more than 25,000 clones; roughly 91% were seen once. The CDR3 is 13 residues long. Germline V gives CDR1 LNHDA, CDR2 SQIVND (reference sequence). The trim removed 8 bases at V and 1 base at J, leaving 4 bases unmatched. The chain recombines TRBV19 with TRBJ1-1; TRBD1 matches 7 bases. This TCR was recovered from a human donor with melanoma. This specimen was CD8+ T cells from peripheral blood, taken before anti-PD-1 treatment. The CDR3 nucleotides are TGTGCCAGTCAGACAGGGTCGAACACTGAAGCTTTCTTT. It specifies CASQTGSNTEAFF.